A selection of T cell receptor beta chains follows, all from one sample in a study of OX40 agonist ivuxolimab in advanced cancers. Clones were sequenced by immunoSEQ multiplex PCR, and TCRdb holds only the in-frame ones, with some missing. This table has roughly 90,000 clones, approximately 94% appearing once. The sequences come from CD4+ or CD8+ T cells sorted from blood, collected in a trial of the OX40 agonist ivuxolimab. The receptor source for this set is an adult with an advanced solid tumor such as melanoma, head and neck, liver or kidney cancer. Both conserved end residues are part of each CDR3. The D gene is left open where the match is weak. Clone size is given for some rows only: seen once, a few or many times, or a class if the clone is expanded.

>TRBV30|NA|TRBD2|TRBJ2-1
TGTGCCTGGAGTGTAGGAGCGGGGTCGGAGCAGTTCTTC
CAWSVGAGSEQFF
>TRBV5-6|NA|NA|TRBJ1-1
TGTGCCAGCAGCTTGGGTCGAGGCGTAGCTTTCTTT
CASSLGRGVAFF
>TRBV28|once|NA|TRBJ1-5
TGTGCCAGCACCTCCCGACGGGGCTTTGGCAATCAGCCCCAGCATTTT
CASTSRRGFGNQPQHF
>TRBV7-6|NA|NA|TRBJ1-4
TGTGCCAGCAGCTTTGCCCTCCAGGAGGGGCCAACTAATGAAAAACTGTTTTTT
CASSFALQEGPTNEKLFF
>TRBV27|once|TRBD1|TRBJ2-5
TGTGCCAGCAGTCCCCGCGACAGGGGGCGCCAAGAGACCCAGTACTTC
CASSPRDRGRQETQYF
>TRBV28|NA|NA|TRBJ1-1
TGTGCCAGCAGTCCCGTACAAGTGAACACTGAAGCTTTCTTT
CASSPVQVNTEAFF
>TRBV5-4|once|TRBD2|TRBJ2-7
TGTGCCAGCAGCCCGGGAGCGGGGGGCTCCTACGAGCAGTACTTC
CASSPGAGGSYEQYF
>TRBV5-1|NA|NA|TRBJ1-1
TGCGCCAGCAGCTTGGTGGGGGGTGAAGCTTTCTTT
CASSLVGGEAFF
>TRBV10-2|NA|NA|TRBJ2-2
TGCGCCAGCAGTACTCAGGGGCCCTACACCGGGGAGCTGTTTTTT
CASSTQGPYTGELFF
>TRBV9|NA|NA|TRBJ2-2
TGTGCCAGCAGCTCGTGGGAAAACGGGGAGCTGTTTTTT
CASSSWENGELFF
>TRBV30|NA|NA|TRBJ2-7
TGTGCCTGGGCGCTAACAGGGTACTCCTACGAGCAGTACTTC
CAWALTGYSYEQYF
>TRBV19|NA|NA|TRBJ1-3
TGTGCCAGTAGTATAGGTCGCCAGCAGGCGGTCGGAAACACCATATATTTT
CASSIGRQQAVGNTIYF
>TRBV10-2|NA|NA|TRBJ1-1
TGCGCCAGCAGTGAGGGAGGGGGAGCTTTCTTT
CASSEGGGAFF
>TRBV27|once|NA|TRBJ1-1
TGTGCCAGCATCTTCCCAGGCGGAGCTTTCTTT
CASIFPGGAFF
>TRBV27|NA|NA|TRBJ1-6
TGTGCCAGCAGTTTTTCGGGGCAGGGAGGTTCACCCCTCCACTTT
CASSFSGQGGSPLHF
>TRBV19|NA|NA|TRBJ1-1
TGTGCCAGTAGTATTCTCAGGGACACTGAAGCTTTCTTT
CASSILRDTEAFF
>TRBV4-1|NA|TRBD1|TRBJ1-2
TGCGCCAGCAGCCAACCAGGGGACAGGGGATTAGCTAACTATGGCTACACCTTC
CASSQPGDRGLANYGYTF
>TRBV7-9|NA|NA|TRBJ1-1
TGTGCCAGCAGCTTATGGGGAGACACTGAAGCTTTCTTT
CASSLWGDTEAFF
>TRBV27|NA|TRBD2|TRBJ2-1
TGTGCCAGCAGTTTAGGGACTAGCAGATACAATGAGCAGTTCTTC
CASSLGTSRYNEQFF
>TRBV9|NA|NA|TRBJ1-1
TGTGCCAGCAGCGTAGGGGACGGGAACACTGAAGCTTTCTTT
CASSVGDGNTEAFF
>TRBV6-5|NA|TRBD2|TRBJ2-7
TGTGCCAGCAGTATTGCGGGGGGATCCTCCTACGAGCAGTACTTC
CASSIAGGSSYEQYF
>TRBV20-1|NA|NA|TRBJ1-1
TGCAGTGCTAGTGCTGGCCCTGAAGCTTTCTTT
CSASAGPEAFF
>TRBV5-6|NA|NA|TRBJ2-6
TGTGCCAGCAGCTTGAGAGGTTTGGGGGCCAACGTCCTGACTTTC
CASSLRGLGANVLTF
>TRBV7-8|NA|TRBD1|TRBJ2-7
TGTGCCAGCAGCCTACACACAGGGGGGCTCCGATACGAGCAGTACTTC
CASSLHTGGLRYEQYF
>TRBV7-2|NA|NA|TRBJ2-1
TGTGCCAGCAGCTTGAGCAGCAGCTCCTACAATGAGCAGTTCTTC
CASSLSSSSYNEQFF
>TRBV14|NA|NA|TRBJ2-1
TGTGCCAGCAGCCAAGATCTATGGCTCAATGAGCAGTTCTTC
CASSQDLWLNEQFF
>TRBV2|NA|TRBD2|TRBJ2-7
TGTGCCAGCTTCATGGGAGGGGACGAGCAGTACTTC
CASFMGGDEQYF
>TRBV13|once|TRBD1|TRBJ1-1
TGTGCCAGCAGCTCCGGGGACAGGGGGCGAACTGAAGCTTTCTTT
CASSSGDRGRTEAFF
>TRBV7-2|NA|NA|TRBJ2-1
TGTGCCAGCAGCTGGCGGGGTGGGATTATCAATGAGCAGTTCTTC
CASSWRGGIINEQFF
>TRBV7-9|NA|TRBD1|TRBJ2-1
TGTGCCAGCAGCTCGACAGGGGGCTGGGAGAATGAGCAGTTCTTC
CASSSTGGWENEQFF
>TRBV29-1|NA|NA|TRBJ2-6
TGCAGCGCTCTGGACCTAGGAAGCTCTGGGGCCAACGTCCTGACTTTC
CSALDLGSSGANVLTF
>TRBV10-2|NA|TRBD2|TRBJ2-3
TGCGCCACCCTCCTAGCGGGGTACACAGATACGCAGTATTTT
CATLLAGYTDTQYF
>TRBV27|NA|NA|TRBJ2-7
TGTGCCAGCAGTTACCTACCCCGACAGATCCCGGGGGAGCAGTACTTC
CASSYLPRQIPGEQYF
>TRBV6-4|NA|TRBD1|TRBJ2-2
TGTGCCAGCAGTGACATCTACCGGACAGGGATGAACACCGGGGAGCTGTTTTTT
CASSDIYRTGMNTGELFF
>TRBV19|NA|NA|TRBJ1-1
TGTGCCAGTAGTATAGTCCTGGGACTACTGAACACTGAAGCTTTCTTT
CASSIVLGLLNTEAFF
>TRBV10-3|NA|NA|TRBJ2-6
TGTGCCGCCGGCCTACCTATCTCTGGGGCCAACGTCCTGACTTTC
CAAGLPISGANVLTF
>TRBV27|NA|NA|TRBJ2-3
TGTGCCAGCAGTTTATCTCATACAGATACGCAGTATTTT
CASSLSHTDTQYF
>TRBV27|NA|TRBD1|TRBJ1-6
TGTGCCAGCAGTTCGGACAGGAGGGATTCACCCCTCCACTTT
CASSSDRRDSPLHF
>TRBV18|few|NA|TRBJ1-1
TGTGCCAGCTCGACATGGGACACTGAAGCTTTCTTT
CASSTWDTEAFF
>TRBV9|NA|TRBD1|TRBJ1-2
TGTGCCAGCAGCCCATACAGGGGTAACTATGGCTACACCTTC
CASSPYRGNYGYTF
>TRBV18|NA|NA|TRBJ2-7
TGTGCCAGCTCACCACCGAACCTCTACGAGCAGTACTTC
CASSPPNLYEQYF
>TRBV5-1|NA|NA|TRBJ1-1
TGCGCCAGCAGCCTCCGATTACCCAACACTGAAGCTTTCTTT
CASSLRLPNTEAFF
>TRBV5-1|NA|NA|TRBJ2-3
TGCGCCAGCAGATATAGCACAGATACGCAGTATTTT
CASRYSTDTQYF
>TRBV5-1|NA|NA|TRBJ1-2
TGCGCCAGCAGCCCCCGCGGGAACTATGGCTACACCTTC
CASSPRGNYGYTF
>TRBV29-1|NA|TRBD2|TRBJ2-1
TGCAGCGGTGTTGGGCTAGCGGGAGGTACCAATGAGCAGTTCTTC
CSGVGLAGGTNEQFF
>TRBV9|NA|TRBD2|TRBJ2-2
TGTGCCAGCAGCGTAGGGGGACTAGCGGGGGCCAACACCGGGGAGCTGTTTTTT
CASSVGGLAGANTGELFF
>TRBV5-5|NA|TRBD1|TRBJ1-1
TGTGCCAGCAGCCCACGACAGGGGCCGAACACTGAAGCTTTCTTT
CASSPRQGPNTEAFF
>TRBV2|NA|TRBD1|TRBJ1-1
TGTGCCAGCAGGGAGGACAGGGGGAACACTGAAGCTTTCTTT
CASREDRGNTEAFF
>TRBV28|NA|NA|TRBJ1-2
TGTGCCAGCAGTTTAGAGGGCAGGGTGGACGGCTACACCTTC
CASSLEGRVDGYTF
>TRBV23-1|NA|TRBD2|TRBJ2-7
TGCGCCAGCCCCCCTTGGGGCGGGGGGCCCTACGAGCAGTACTTC
CASPPWGGGPYEQYF
>TRBV7-9|NA|NA|TRBJ1-2
TGTGCCAGCAGCGACAGTCTAGACTATGGCTACACCTTC
CASSDSLDYGYTF
>TRBV7-9|NA|TRBD1|TRBJ2-7
TGTGCCAGCAGCTACGCAGGACAGGGACATTTGTACGAGCAGTACTTC
CASSYAGQGHLYEQYF
>TRBV10-3|NA|NA|TRBJ2-7
TGTGCCATCAGTGAGTCGAAATTGGACGAGCAGTACTTC
CAISESKLDEQYF
>TRBV18|NA|NA|TRBJ1-3
TGTGCCAGCTCACCAGCGGGGGACTCTGGAAACACCATATATTTT
CASSPAGDSGNTIYF